Each of the 12 T cell receptor beta chains below was sequenced from the same sample in a study of cytomegalovirus exposure and HLA in healthy donors. Primers: 60 Vbeta forward and 13 Jbeta reverse. TCRdb's table, derived via immunoSEQ multiplex PCR, lists solely in-frame clones and lacks some. Of roughly 120,000 clones detected, about four fifths appear once; the ten largest clones hold around 3.9%. The sequenced material came from PBMCs. The receptor source for this set is a middle-aged man in good health and CMV-seronegative.

The rearrangement uses TRBV30 and TRBJ1-3, with D possibly TRBD1 on 6 matching bases. Germline V lookup: CDR1 GTSNPN, CDR2 SVGIG (reference sequence). Trimming shortened V by 4 bases and J by 0 bases, and 13 bases separated the two germline ends. The CDR3 covers 15 residues. The CDR3 here is CAWTGTPYSGNTIYF. In nucleotides, the CDR3 is TGTGCCTGGACGGGGACACCTTACTCTGGAAACACCATATATTTT. The whole variable domain, filled in from reference TRBV30 and TRBJ1-3, reads SQTIHQWPATLVQPVGSPLSLECTVEGTSNPNLYWYRQAAGRGLQLLFYSVGIGQISSEVPQNLSASRPQDRQFILSSKKLLLSDSGFYLCAWTGTPYSGNTIYFGEGSWLTVV.

The V and J genes are TRBV11-3 and TRBJ1-5, with 7 bases that match TRBD1. The CDR3 length is 13 residues. CDR1 and CDR2 from the germline V gene are SGHNT and YENEEA. The V segment lost 4 bases and the J segment 5 bases; nucleotides outside the gene matches: 2. The CDR3 DNA sequence: TGTGCCAGCAGCTCGGGACAGCATCAGCCCCAGCATTTT. It specifies CASSSGQHQPQHF.

This clone occurred a few times. The chain has TRBV30 and TRBJ1-3; D unclear. V lost 4 bases to trimming and J lost 4 bases, with 14 bases between them. CDR3 length: 14 residues. Germline assignment: CDR1 GTSNPN and CDR2 SVGIG (reference sequence). CDR3 DNA sequence: TGTGCCTGGACCGATCAGTCACAGGGAAACACCATATATTTT. Its translation is CAWTDQSQGNTIYF.

V gene TRBV7-9 combines with J gene TRBJ2-5; 10 positions agree with TRBD1. J was trimmed by 3 bases and V by 5 bases; bases with no gene match: 3. The CDR3 runs 14 residues. CDR1 and CDR2 from the germline V gene are SEHNR and FQNEAQ (reference sequence). The CDR3 DNA sequence: TGTGCCAGCAGCCCCGGACAGGGGGAAGAGACCCAGTACTTC. This codes for CASSPGQGEETQYF.

The chain recombines TRBV9 with TRBJ1-3; 11 bases match TRBD1. There are 17 residues in the CDR3. V shed 0 bases and J 3 bases; nucleotides not matched to a gene: 5. The germline gives CDR1 SGDLS, CDR2 YYNGEE. CDR3 coding DNA: TGTGCCAGCAGCGTAGGGACAGGGGGCGCAAGTGGAAACACCATATATTTT. The encoded protein is CASSVGTGGASGNTIYF.

Ten or more counts support this clone. This chain uses TRBV2 with TRBJ1-1; D perhaps matches TRBD1 (5 bases). This CDR3 has 14 amino acids. In germline, CDR1 is SNHLY, CDR2 FYNNEI. Between the trimmed V and J ends, which lost 2 bases and 11 bases, there was a span of 18 bases. The CDR3 here is CASSERSQGLEAFF. Written as DNA, the CDR3 is TGTGCCAGCAGTGAACGTTCCCAGGGTCTAGAGGCTTTCTTT. Drawing the rest from reference TRBV2 and TRBJ1-1, the complete variable domain is EPEVTQTPSHQVTQMGQEVILRCVPISNHLYFYWYRQILGQKVEFLVSFYNNEISEKSEIFDDQFSVERPDGSNFTLKIRSTKLEDSAMYFCASSERSQGLEAFFGQGTRLTVV.

The J gene is TRBJ2-2, the V gene TRBV10-2, with D possibly TRBD2 on 5 matching bases. The CDR3 has 15 residues. The V end lost 1 base, the J end lost 1 base, and 7 bases lay between the germline ends. Germline CDR1 and CDR2: WSHSY and SAAADI. CDR3 loop: CASSEFAGNTGELFF. The CDR3 DNA reads as TGCGCCAGCAGTGAGTTTGCGGGGAACACCGGGGAGCTGTTTTTT.

The chain couples TRBV7-8 to TRBJ1-1, with a tentative D call TRBD1 (6 bases). V was shortened by 5 bases and J by 2 bases, with 12 bases between the two germline ends. From germline, CDR1 is SGHVS and CDR2 FQNEAQ. This CDR3 has 14 residues. This CDR3 is CASSVRDINTEAFF. CDR3 coding DNA: TGTGCCAGCAGCGTACGGGACATCAACACTGAAGCTTTCTTT.

The V call is TRBV29-1, the J call TRBJ2-7; TRBD1 is a possible D gene (6 bases). Germline CDR1 is SQVTM and CDR2 is ANQGSEA. V was shortened by 8 bases and J by 5 bases, with 19 bases between the two germline ends. CDR3 length equals 13 residues. CDR3 nucleotides: TGCAGCACCAAAACCGGGACATTTAACGAGCAGTACTTC. Amino acid sequence: CSTKTGTFNEQYF.

This clone was counted only a few times. The chain is built from TRBV11-3 and TRBJ2-2; 11 positions agree with TRBD1. In germline, CDR1 is SGHNT, CDR2 YENEEA. Trimming removed 5 bases from V and 3 bases from J; junction bases left unmatched: 8. The CDR3 spans 17 residues. Here the CDR3 reads CASSARDRGRDTGELFF. The CDR3 nucleotides are TGTGCCAGCAGCGCCCGGGACAGGGGGAGGGACACCGGGGAGCTGTTTTTT.

The chain couples TRBV12-5 to TRBJ2-2; D is possibly TRBD1 (5 bases). The CDR3 runs to 12 residues. Trimming stripped 7 bases from V and 6 bases from J, with 9 bases between. CDR1 is LGHNT, CDR2 FRNRAP, per germline. CDR3: CASAQGAGELFF. In nucleotides, the CDR3 is TGTGCTAGTGCCCAGGGTGCCGGGGAGCTGTTTTTT.

The rearrangement links TRBV6-1 to TRBJ1-1; unclear D gene. The CDR3 is made up of 13 amino acids. The V end was cut by 7 bases, the J end by 1 base, with 10 bases between. CDR1 and CDR2 from the germline V gene are MNHNS and SASEGT. As DNA, the CDR3 is TGTGCCAGCAAGGAGGGTACGAACACTGAAGCTTTCTTT. Translation: CASKEGTNTEAFF.